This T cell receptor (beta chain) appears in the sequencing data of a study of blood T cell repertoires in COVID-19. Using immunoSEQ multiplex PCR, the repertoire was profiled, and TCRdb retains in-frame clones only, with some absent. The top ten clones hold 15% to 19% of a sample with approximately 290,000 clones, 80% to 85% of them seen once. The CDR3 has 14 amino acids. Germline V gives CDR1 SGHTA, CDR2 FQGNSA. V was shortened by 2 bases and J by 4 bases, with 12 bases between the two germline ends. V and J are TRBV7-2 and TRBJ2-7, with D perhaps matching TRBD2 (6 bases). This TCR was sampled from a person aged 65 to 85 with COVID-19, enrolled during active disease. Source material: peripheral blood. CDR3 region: CASSLIAEIYEQYF. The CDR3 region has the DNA TGTGCCAGCAGCTTAATAGCGGAAATTTACGAGCAGTACTTC.